The subject of this entry is one T cell receptor (beta chain). Once RNA had been extracted, it was reverse transcribed into cDNA to act as the sequencing template. Measured with immunoSEQ multiplex PCR; TCRdb has only the in-frame clones, and not every one. The table has more than 85,000 clones, approximately 60% seen once. This CDR3 has 14 residues. Trimming removed 2 bases at V and 5 bases at J, with 12 bases between. Germline assignment: CDR1 SEHNR and CDR2 FQNEAQ (reference sequence). This sample was taken from a study of CD8+ T cells in alopecia areata. Treatment given: oral pan-JAK inhibitor, 5-10 mg twice daily.

This chain connects TRBV7-9 to TRBJ1-2; no clear D. The sequence came from a human donor with alopecia areata. This sample comprised CD8+ T cells sorted from blood, obtained at week 4, from a patient treated with tofacitinib. The CDR3, as DNA: TGTGCCAGCAGCTTATCTGAGGAGGCGTATGGCTACACCTTC. Translation: CASSLSEEAYGYTF.